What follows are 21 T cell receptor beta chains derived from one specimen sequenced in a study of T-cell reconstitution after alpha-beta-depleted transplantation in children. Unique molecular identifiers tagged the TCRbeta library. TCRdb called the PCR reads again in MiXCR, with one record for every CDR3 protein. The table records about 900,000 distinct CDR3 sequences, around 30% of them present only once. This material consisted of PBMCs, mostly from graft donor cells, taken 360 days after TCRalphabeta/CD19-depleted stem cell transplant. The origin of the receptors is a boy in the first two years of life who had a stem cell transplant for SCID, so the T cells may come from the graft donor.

The CDR3 bases are TGTGCCAGCAGCTTAATGTGGCGTAGTCCCTATGGCTACACCTTC. Encoded protein: CASSLMWRSPYGYTF. This chain uses TRBV7-8 with TRBJ1-2, with no clear D. Germline CDR1 and CDR2: SGHVS and FQNEAQ. The CDR3 has 15 amino acids. V gave up 2 bases and J gave up 4 bases, with 14 bases separating them. Combining the CDR3 with reference TRBV7-8 and TRBJ1-2 gives the whole variable domain GAGVSQSPRYKVAKRGQDVALRCDPISGHVSLFWYQQALGQGPEFLTYFQNEAQLDKSGLPSDRFFAERPEGSVSTLKIQRTQQEDSAVYLCASSLMWRSPYGYTFGSGTRLTVV.

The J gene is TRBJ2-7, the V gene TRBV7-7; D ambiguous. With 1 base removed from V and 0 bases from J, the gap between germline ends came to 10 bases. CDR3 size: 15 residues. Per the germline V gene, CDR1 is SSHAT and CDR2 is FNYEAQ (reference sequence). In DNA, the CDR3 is TGTGCCAGCAGCTTAGGCGTGGGAAACTCCTACGAGCAGTACTTC. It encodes CASSLGVGNSYEQYF.

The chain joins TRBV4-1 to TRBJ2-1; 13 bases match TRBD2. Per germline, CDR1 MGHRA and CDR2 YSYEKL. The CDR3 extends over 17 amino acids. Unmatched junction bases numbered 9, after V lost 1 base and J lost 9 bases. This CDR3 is CASSQGHTSGGAVEQFF. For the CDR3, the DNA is TGCGCCAGCAGCCAAGGGCATACTAGCGGGGGGGCCGTTGAGCAGTTCTTC.

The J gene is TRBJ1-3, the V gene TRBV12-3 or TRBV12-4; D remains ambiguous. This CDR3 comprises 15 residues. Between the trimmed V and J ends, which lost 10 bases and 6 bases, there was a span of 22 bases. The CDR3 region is CANPPLGTVQNTIYF. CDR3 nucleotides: TGTGCCAACCCACCTCTTGGTACGGTGCAAAACACCATATATTTT.

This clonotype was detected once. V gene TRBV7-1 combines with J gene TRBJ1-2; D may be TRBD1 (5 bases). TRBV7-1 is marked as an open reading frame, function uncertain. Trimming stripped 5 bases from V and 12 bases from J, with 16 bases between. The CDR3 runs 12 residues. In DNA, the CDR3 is TGTGCCAGCAGCGATCCCTTATGGGGCAACACCTTC. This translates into CASSDPLWGNTF.

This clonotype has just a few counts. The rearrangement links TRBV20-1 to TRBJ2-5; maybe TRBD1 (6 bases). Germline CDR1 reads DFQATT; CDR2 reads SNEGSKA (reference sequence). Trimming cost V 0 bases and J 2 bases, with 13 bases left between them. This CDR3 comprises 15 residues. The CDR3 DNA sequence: TGCAGTGCTAGAGAAAAACAGGGTAGACAAGAGACCCAGTACTTC. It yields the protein CSAREKQGRQETQYF.

The CDR3 loop is CASSYLDSDTEAFF. CDR3 bases: TGTGCCAGCAGCTACCTGGACTCCGACACTGAAGCTTTCTTT. The V call is TRBV7-6, the J call TRBJ1-1; no clear D. The ends were cut back, 4 bases at V and 3 bases at J, with 12 bases in the middle. Germline V lookup: CDR1 SGHVS, CDR2 FNYEAQ. This CDR3 spans 14 amino acids.

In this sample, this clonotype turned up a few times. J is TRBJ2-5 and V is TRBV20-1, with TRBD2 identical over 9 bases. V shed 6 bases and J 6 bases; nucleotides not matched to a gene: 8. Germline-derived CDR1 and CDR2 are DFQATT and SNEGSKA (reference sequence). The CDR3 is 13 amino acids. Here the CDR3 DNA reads TGCAGTGCCTTAGAAGGGACTAGCAAGACCCAGTACTTC. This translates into CSALEGTSKTQYF.

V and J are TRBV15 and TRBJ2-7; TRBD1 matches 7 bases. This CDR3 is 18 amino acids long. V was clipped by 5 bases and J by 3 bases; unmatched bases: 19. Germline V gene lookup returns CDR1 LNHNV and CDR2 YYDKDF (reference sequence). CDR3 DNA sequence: TGTGCCACCAGCGCCAGGGGGTGGGGAAGGGGGAGACTCTACGAGCAGTACTTC. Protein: CATSARGWGRGRLYEQYF.

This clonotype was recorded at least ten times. The CDR3 region has the DNA TGTGCCAGCAGTGAACTCTCCACCGGCACCGGGGAGCTGTTTTTT. As protein: CASSELSTGTGELFF. This sequence joins TRBV25-1 and TRBJ2-2; D not resolved. The CDR3 contains 15 residues. Between the trimmed V and J ends, which lost 2 bases and 4 bases, there was a span of 11 bases. Germline V CDR1 and CDR2: MGHDK, SYGVNS.

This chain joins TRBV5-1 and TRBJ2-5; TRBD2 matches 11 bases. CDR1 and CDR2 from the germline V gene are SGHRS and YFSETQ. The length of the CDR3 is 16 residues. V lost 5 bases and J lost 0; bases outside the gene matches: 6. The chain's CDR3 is CASSDASGGNQETQYF. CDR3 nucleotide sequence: TGCGCCAGCAGTGACGCTAGCGGGGGGAACCAAGAGACCCAGTACTTC.

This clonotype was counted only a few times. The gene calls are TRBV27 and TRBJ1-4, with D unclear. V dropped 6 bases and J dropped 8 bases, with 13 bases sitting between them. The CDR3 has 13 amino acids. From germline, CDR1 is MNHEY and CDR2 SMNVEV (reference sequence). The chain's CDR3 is CASRLAVSEKLFF. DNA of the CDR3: TGTGCCAGCAGGTTGGCAGTATCCGAAAAACTGTTTTTT.

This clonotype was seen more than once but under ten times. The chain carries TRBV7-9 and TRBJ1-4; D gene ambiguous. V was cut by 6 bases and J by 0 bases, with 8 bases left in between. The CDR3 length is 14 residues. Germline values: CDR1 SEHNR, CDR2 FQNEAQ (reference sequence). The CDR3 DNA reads TGTGCCAGCAGAAGGGATGCAACTAATGAAAAACTGTTTTTT. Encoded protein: CASRRDATNEKLFF.

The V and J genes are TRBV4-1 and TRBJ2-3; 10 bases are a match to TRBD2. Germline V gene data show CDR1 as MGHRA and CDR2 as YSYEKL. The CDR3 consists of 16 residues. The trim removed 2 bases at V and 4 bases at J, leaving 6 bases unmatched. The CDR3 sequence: CASSQLAGAGADTQYF. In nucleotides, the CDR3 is TGCGCCAGCAGCCAACTAGCGGGGGCGGGGGCAGATACGCAGTATTTT.

The CDR3 DNA reads as TGTGCCAGCAGCTTTATCAATAACGGCGAGCAGTACTTC. It codes for CASSFINNGEQYF. This chain uses TRBV5-6 with TRBJ2-7; D gene ambiguous. Germline V lookup: CDR1 SGHDT, CDR2 YYEEEE. V lost 2 bases, J lost 6 bases, and 12 bases lay in between. There are 13 residues in the CDR3.

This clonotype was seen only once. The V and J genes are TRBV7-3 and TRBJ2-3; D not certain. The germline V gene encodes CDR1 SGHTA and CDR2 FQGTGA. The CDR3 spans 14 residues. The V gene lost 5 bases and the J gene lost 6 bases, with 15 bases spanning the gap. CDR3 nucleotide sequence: TGTGCCAGCAGCCAATCCCTCGGGTCCGATACGCAGTATTTT. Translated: CASSQSLGSDTQYF.

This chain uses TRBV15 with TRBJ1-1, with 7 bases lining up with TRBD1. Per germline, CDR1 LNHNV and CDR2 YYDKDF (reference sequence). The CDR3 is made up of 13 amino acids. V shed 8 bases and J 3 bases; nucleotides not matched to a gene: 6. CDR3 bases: TGTGCCACCGCTGACAGGGTGGACACTGAAGCTTTCTTT. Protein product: CATADRVDTEAFF.

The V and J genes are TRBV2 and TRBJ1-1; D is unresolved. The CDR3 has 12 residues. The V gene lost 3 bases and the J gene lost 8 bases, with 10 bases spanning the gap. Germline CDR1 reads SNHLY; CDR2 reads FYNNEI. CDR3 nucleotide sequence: TGTGCCAGCAGTGACCCCAGATACGAAGCTTTCTTT. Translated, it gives CASSDPRYEAFF.

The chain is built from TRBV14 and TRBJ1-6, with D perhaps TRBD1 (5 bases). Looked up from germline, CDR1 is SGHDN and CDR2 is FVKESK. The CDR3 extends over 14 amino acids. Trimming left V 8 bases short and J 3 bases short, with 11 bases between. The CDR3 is CASQRDLYNSPLHF. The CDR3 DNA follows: TGTGCCAGCCAAAGGGACCTCTATAATTCACCCCTCCACTTT.

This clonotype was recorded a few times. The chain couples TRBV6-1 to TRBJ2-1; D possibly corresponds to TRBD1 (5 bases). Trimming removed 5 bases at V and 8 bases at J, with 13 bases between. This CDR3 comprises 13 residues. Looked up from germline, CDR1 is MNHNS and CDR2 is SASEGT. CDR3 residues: CASSQRTLDEQFF. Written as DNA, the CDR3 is TGTGCCAGCAGTCAACGGACATTGGATGAGCAGTTCTTC.

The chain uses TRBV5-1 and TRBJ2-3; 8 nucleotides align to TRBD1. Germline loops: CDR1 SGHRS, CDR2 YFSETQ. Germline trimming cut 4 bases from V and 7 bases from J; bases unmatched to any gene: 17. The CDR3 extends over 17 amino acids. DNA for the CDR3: TGCGCCAGCAGCCCTTACCAGGGGGCGCAGATTACAAATACGCAGTATTTT. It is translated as CASSPYQGAQITNTQYF.